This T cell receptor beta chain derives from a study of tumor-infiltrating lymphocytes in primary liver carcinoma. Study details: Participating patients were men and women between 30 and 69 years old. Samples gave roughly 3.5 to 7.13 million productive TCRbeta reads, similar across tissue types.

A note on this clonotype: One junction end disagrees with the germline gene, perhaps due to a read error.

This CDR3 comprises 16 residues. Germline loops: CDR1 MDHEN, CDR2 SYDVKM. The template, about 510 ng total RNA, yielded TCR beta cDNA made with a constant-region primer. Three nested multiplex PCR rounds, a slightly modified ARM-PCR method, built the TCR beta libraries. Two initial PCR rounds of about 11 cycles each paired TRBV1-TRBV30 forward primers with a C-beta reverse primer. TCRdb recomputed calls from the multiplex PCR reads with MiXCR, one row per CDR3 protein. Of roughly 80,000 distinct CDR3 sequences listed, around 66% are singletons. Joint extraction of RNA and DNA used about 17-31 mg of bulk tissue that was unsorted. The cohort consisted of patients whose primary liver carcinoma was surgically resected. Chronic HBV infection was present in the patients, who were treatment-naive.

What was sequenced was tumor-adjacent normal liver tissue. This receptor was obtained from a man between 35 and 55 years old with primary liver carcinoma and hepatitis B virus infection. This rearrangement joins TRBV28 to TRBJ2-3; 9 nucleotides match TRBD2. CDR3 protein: CDSCPALGTSIDTQYF. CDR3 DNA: TGTGACAGCTGTCCAGCTCTTGGGACTAGCATAGATACGCAGTATTTT. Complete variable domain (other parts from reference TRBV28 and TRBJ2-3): DVKVTQSSRYLVKRTGEKVFLECVQDMDHENMFWYRQDPGLGLRLIYFSYDVKMKEKGDIPEGYSVSREKKERFSLILESASTNQTSMYLCDSCPALGTSIDTQYFGPGTRLTVL.